One and the same sample provided the 12 T cell receptor beta chains below, sequenced in a study of blood T cell repertoires in COVID-19. Assay used: immunoSEQ multiplex PCR; TCRdb lists only in-frame clones, some missing. This table has 140,000 to 150,000 clones, over 80% appearing once. The source material was peripheral blood. The receptors here all came from a woman between 45 and 60 years old with acute or convalescent COVID-19.

This sequence joins TRBV11-2 and TRBJ1-3, with D uncertain. Germline loops: CDR1 SGHAT, CDR2 FQNNGV. Trimming shortened V by 5 bases and J by 4 bases, and 6 bases separated the two germline ends. The CDR3 has 12 residues. CDR3 protein: CASSTPGNTIYF. The CDR3, as DNA: TGTGCCAGCAGCACACCGGGAAACACCATATATTTT.

The chain is built from TRBV2 and TRBJ2-2; D is perhaps TRBD1 (6 bases). Germline CDR1 is SNHLY and CDR2 is FYNNEI. This CDR3 is 14 amino acids long. The germline V and J ends were trimmed by 5 bases and 4 bases, with 11 bases remaining between them. CDR3 amino acids: CASSSGRGTGELFF. DNA for the CDR3: TGTGCCAGCAGTTCGGGCAGGGGCACCGGGGAGCTGTTTTTT.

The CDR3 loop reads CASSESRSSPLHF. CDR3 coding DNA: TGTGCCAGCAGTGAAAGCCGGTCTTCACCCCTCCACTTT. The V call is TRBV6-1, the J call TRBJ1-6, with D hard to call. Trimming cost V 2 bases and J 9 bases, with 8 bases left between them. The germline gives CDR1 MNHNS, CDR2 SASEGT. This CDR3 is built from 13 residues.

The rearrangement links TRBV21-1 to TRBJ2-7; the table gives TRBD2 as D, unverified against the DNA. TRBV21-1 is reported as a pseudogene. The CDR3 extends over 15 amino acids. The CDR3 is CASSKRSGSNYEQYF. CDR3 DNA sequence: TGTGCCAGCAGCAAAAGATCGGGGTCTAATTACGAGCAGTACTTC.

This clone has just one count. The rearrangement uses TRBV3-1 (or the pseudogene TRBV3-2) and TRBJ1-5; D gene uncertain. CDR1 and CDR2 from the germline V gene are LGHDT and YNNKEL (reference sequence). The V and J ends lost 1 base and 5 bases respectively, with 3 bases between them. There are 12 residues in the CDR3. Here the CDR3 DNA reads TGTGCCAGCAGCCAAGCCGATCAGCCCCAGCATTTT. This gives the protein CASSQADQPQHF.

V gene TRBV19 combines with J gene TRBJ2-3, with a possible D match to TRBD1 (5 bases). Trimming removed 2 bases from V and 4 bases from J, with 7 bases in between. The CDR3 is 13 residues long. The germline CDR1 and CDR2 sequences are LNHDA and SQIVND (reference sequence). The CDR3 DNA follows: TGTGCCAGTAGTATACAGGGCTCAGATACGCAGTATTTT. This sequence encodes CASSIQGSDTQYF.

V and J are TRBV27 and TRBJ1-1, with 8 bases fitting TRBD1. The CDR3 is 16 amino acids. The germline V gene has CDR1 MNHEY and CDR2 SMNVEV (reference sequence). The ends lost 2 bases at V and 6 bases at J; junction bases unmatched: 11. The CDR3 region has the DNA TGTGCCAGCAGTTTACGCGGGACAGGTCTGTTCGCTGAAGCTTTCTTT. Translated: CASSLRGTGLFAEAFF.

V and J are TRBV5-1 and TRBJ1-1, with D unclear. The CDR3 runs to 13 residues. The germline V gene encodes CDR1 SGHRS and CDR2 YFSETQ. V dropped 9 bases and J dropped 1 base, with 13 bases sitting between them. CDR3 coding DNA: TGCGCCACCAAACAGATGACGAACACTGAAGCTTTCTTT. This gives the protein CATKQMTNTEAFF.

The rearrangement joins TRBV27 to TRBJ1-2; perhaps TRBD1 as D (6 bases). The CDR3 has 13 residues. Trimming removed 3 bases from V and 8 bases from J, with 13 bases in between. Germline V gene sequence: CDR1 MNHEY, CDR2 SMNVEV (reference sequence). The CDR3 here is CASSFPTGIGYTF. CDR3 in DNA: TGTGCCAGCAGTTTCCCCACAGGGATCGGCTACACCTTC.

This clone was recorded once. The gene calls are TRBV6-5 and TRBJ1-2, with 10 bases that match TRBD1. The V segment lost 8 bases and the J segment 7 bases; nucleotides outside the gene matches: 7. CDR3 length: 13 amino acids. Germline V gives CDR1 MNHEY, CDR2 SVGAGI. The CDR3 DNA follows: TGTGCCAGCGCAAACCGGGACAGGGGTGGCTACACCTTC. It specifies CASANRDRGGYTF.

The table lists this clone with a count of one. The J gene is TRBJ1-3, the V gene TRBV9, with a weak D call TRBD1 (5 bases). The germline V gene has CDR1 SGDLS and CDR2 YYNGEE. CDR3 length: 16 residues. V dropped 4 bases and J dropped 0 bases, with 14 bases sitting between them. The chain's CDR3 is CASSTWDSSSGNTIYF. The CDR3 bases are TGTGCCAGCAGCACCTGGGACTCCAGCTCTGGAAACACCATATATTTT. The full variable domain, rest sourced from reference TRBV9 and TRBJ1-3, is DSGVTQTPKHLITATGQRVTLRCSPRSGDLSVYWYQQSLDQGLQFLIQYYNGEERAKGNILERFSAQQFPDLHSELNLSSLELGDSALYFCASSTWDSSSGNTIYFGEGSWLTVV.

This clone came up once. V gene TRBV27 combines with J gene TRBJ1-6; 9 bases are shared with TRBD1. The germline V gene encodes CDR1 MNHEY and CDR2 SMNVEV (reference sequence). V gave up 4 bases and J gave up 11 bases; unmatched junction bases: 6. The CDR3 spans 14 residues. CDR3 coding DNA: TGTGCCAGCAGTTCCACAGGGGGCGGGCCACCCCTCCACTTT. Amino acids: CASSSTGGGPPLHF.